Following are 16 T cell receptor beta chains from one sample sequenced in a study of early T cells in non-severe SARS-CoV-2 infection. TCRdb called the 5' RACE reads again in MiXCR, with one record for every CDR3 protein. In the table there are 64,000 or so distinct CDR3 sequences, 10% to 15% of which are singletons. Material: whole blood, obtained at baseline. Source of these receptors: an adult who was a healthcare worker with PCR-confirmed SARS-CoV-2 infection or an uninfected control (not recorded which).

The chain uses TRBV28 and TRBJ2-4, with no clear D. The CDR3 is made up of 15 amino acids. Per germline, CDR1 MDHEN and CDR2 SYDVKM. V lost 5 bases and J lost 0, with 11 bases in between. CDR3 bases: TGTGCCAGCAGTCCGGTATCGATAGCCAAAAACATTCAGTACTTC. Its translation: CASSPVSIAKNIQYF. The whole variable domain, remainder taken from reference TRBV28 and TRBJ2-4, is DVKVTQSSRYLVKRTGEKVFLECVQDMDHENMFWYRQDPGLGLRLIYFSYDVKMKEKGDIPEGYSVSREKKERFSLILESASTNQTSMYLCASSPVSIAKNIQYFGAGTRLSVL.

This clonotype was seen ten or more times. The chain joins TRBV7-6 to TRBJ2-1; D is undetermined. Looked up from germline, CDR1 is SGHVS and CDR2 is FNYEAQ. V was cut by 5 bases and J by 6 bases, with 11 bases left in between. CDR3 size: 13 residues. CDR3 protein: CASSTGRANEQFF. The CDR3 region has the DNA TGTGCCAGCAGCACGGGCCGGGCCAATGAGCAGTTCTTC.

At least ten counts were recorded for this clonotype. In DNA, the CDR3 is TGTGCCTGGCTGCGTTGGACAGGGGACTATGGCTACACCTTC. Protein: CAWLRWTGDYGYTF. This chain connects TRBV30 to TRBJ1-2; the match to TRBD1 covers 9 bases. The V segment lost 5 bases and the J segment 3 bases; nucleotides outside the gene matches: 7. CDR3 length: 14 amino acids. Germline-derived CDR1 and CDR2 are GTSNPN and SVGIG (reference sequence). Using reference TRBV30 and TRBJ1-2 for the parts outside the CDR3, the full variable domain is SQTIHQWPATLVQPVGSPLSLECTVEGTSNPNLYWYRQAAGRGLQLLFYSVGIGQISSEVPQNLSASRPQDRQFILSSKKLLLSDSGFYLCAWLRWTGDYGYTFGSGTRLTVV.

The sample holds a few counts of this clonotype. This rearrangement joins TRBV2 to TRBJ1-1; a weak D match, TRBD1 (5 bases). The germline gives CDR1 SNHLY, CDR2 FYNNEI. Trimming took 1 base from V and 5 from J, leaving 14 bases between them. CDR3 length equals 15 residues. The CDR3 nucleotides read TGTGCCAGCAGTGAAGGATTCGGGGGATTAACTGAAGCTTTCTTT. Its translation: CASSEGFGGLTEAFF.

CDR3 protein: CASSSDFNEKLFF. The CDR3 DNA follows: TGTGCCAGCAGCTCAGACTTTAATGAAAAACTGTTTTTT. V gene TRBV5-4 combines with J gene TRBJ1-4; no reliable D call. V lost 3 bases and J 4 bases, leaving 7 bases between the germline ends. CDR3 length equals 13 residues. Germline values: CDR1 SGHNT, CDR2 YYREEE (reference sequence). Supplemented by reference TRBV5-4 and TRBJ1-4, the full variable domain reads ETGVTQSPTHLIKTRGQQVTLRCSSQSGHNTVSWYQQALGQGPQFIFQYYREEENGRGNFPPRFSGLQFPNYSSELNVNALELDDSALYLCASSSDFNEKLFFGSGTQLSVL.

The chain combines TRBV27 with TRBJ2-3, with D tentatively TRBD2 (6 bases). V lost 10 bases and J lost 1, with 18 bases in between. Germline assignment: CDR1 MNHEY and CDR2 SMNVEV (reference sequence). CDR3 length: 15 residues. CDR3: CATSDLGGGTDTQYF. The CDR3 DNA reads TGTGCCACCTCGGACCTGGGGGGAGGCACAGATACGCAGTATTTT.

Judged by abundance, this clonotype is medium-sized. The CDR3 is CASRPEDRHRPHEQYF. CDR3 sequence (DNA): TGTGCAAGTCGCCCAGAAGACCGCCACCGCCCCCACGAGCAGTACTTC. V and J are TRBV12-2 and TRBJ2-7; no check of the table's D call, TRBD1, against the DNA was made. TRBV12-2 constitutes a pseudogene. This CDR3 contains 16 residues.

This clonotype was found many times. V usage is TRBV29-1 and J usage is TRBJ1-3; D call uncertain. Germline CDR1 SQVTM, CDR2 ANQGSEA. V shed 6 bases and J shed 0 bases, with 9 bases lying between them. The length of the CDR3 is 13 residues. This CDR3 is CSVAGLSGNTIYF. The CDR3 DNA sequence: TGCAGCGTCGCGGGCCTCTCTGGAAACACCATATATTTT.

The CDR3 sequence is CASSYQGPYEQYF. The CDR3 nucleotides are TGTGCCAGCAGTTATCAAGGTCCCTACGAGCAGTACTTC. V is TRBV6-2 or TRBV6-3 and J is TRBJ2-7; no firm D call. V gave up 3 bases and J gave up 2 bases, with 8 bases separating them. The CDR3 has 13 residues. Germline CDR1 is MNHEY and CDR2 is SVGEGT.

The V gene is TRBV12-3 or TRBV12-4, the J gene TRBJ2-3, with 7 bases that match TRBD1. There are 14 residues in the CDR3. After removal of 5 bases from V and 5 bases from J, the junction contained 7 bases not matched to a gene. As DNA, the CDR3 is TGTGCCAGCAGTCACCGGGACAGAAGAGATACGCAGTATTTT. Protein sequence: CASSHRDRRDTQYF.

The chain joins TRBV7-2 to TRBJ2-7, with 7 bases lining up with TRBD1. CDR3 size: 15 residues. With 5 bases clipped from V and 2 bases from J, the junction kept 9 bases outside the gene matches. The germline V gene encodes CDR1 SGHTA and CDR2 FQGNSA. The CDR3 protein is CASSPSRQGAYEQYF. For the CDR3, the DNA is TGTGCCAGCAGCCCTTCGAGACAGGGAGCCTACGAGCAGTACTTC.

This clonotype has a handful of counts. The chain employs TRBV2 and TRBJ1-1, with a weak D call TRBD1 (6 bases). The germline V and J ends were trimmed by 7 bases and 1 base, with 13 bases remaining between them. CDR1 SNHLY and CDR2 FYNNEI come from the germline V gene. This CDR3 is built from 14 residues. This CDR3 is CASKPGTQNTEAFF. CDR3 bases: TGTGCCAGCAAACCCGGGACACAGAACACTGAAGCTTTCTTT.

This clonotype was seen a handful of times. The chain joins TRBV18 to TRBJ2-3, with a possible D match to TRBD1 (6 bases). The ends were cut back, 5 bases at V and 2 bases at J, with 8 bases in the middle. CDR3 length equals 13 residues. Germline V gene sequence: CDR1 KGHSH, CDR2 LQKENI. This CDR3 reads CASSGTPTDTQYF. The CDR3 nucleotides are TGTGCCAGCTCAGGGACACCCACAGATACGCAGTATTTT. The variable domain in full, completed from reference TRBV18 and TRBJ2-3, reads NAGVMQNPRHLVRRRGQEARLRCSPMKGHSHVYWYRQLPEEGLKFMVYLQKENIIDESGMPKERFSAEFPKEGPSILRIQQVVRGDSAAYFCASSGTPTDTQYFGPGTRLTVL.

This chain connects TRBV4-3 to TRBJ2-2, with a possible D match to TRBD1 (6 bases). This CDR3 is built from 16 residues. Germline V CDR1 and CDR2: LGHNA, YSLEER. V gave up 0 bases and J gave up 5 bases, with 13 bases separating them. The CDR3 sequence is CASSQDLSGETGELFF. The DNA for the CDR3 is TGCGCCAGCAGCCAAGATTTGTCAGGGGAGACCGGGGAGCTGTTTTTT.

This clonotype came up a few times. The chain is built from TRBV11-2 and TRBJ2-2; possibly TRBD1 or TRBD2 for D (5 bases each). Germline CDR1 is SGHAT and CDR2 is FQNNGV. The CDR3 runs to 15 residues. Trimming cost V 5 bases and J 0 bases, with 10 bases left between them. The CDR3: CASSMGRTNTGELFF. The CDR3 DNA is TGTGCCAGCAGCATGGGACGGACGAACACCGGGGAGCTGTTTTTT. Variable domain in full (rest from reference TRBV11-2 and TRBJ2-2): EAGVAQSPRYKIIEKRQSVAFWCNPISGHATLYWYQQILGQGPKLLIQFQNNGVVDDSQLPKDRFSAERLKGVDSTLKIQPAKLEDSAVYLCASSMGRTNTGELFFGEGSRLTVL.

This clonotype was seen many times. The DNA of the CDR3 is TGCAGTGCCCGCGCCGGGGGGGCTAATGAAAAACTGTTTTTT. This encodes CSARAGGANEKLFF. The chain is built from TRBV20-1 and TRBJ1-4, with a weak D call TRBD1 (5 bases). Germline CDR1 is DFQATT and CDR2 is SNEGSKA (reference sequence). Trimming removed 6 bases from V and 3 bases from J, with 14 bases in between. This CDR3 region has 14 residues.